This T cell receptor beta chain emerged from a study of blood T cell repertoires in COVID-19. As for the study in general: Specimens from acute and convalescent COVID-19 originated in the United States, Italy and Spain.

The authors' processing: Scientists estimated how many nucleated cells there were by amplifying reference gene primers. Sequenced by immunoSEQ multiplex PCR; TCRdb stores in-frame clones only, minus some. V and J calls and clone size are given by that table; D and trimming were obtained from the DNA. The data hold under 200,000 clones, with around 83% observed a single time. The germline V gene encodes CDR1 KGHSH and CDR2 LQKENI. The CDR3 has 13 amino acids. Trimming removed 6 bases from V and 5 bases from J, with 13 bases in between. This clone was observed a single time. Sequencing was performed on peripheral blood. The receptor comes from a woman in her forties or fifties with COVID-19, enrolled during active disease. The chain couples TRBV18 to TRBJ1-2; D might be TRBD1 (6 bases). The CDR3 nucleotides read TGTGCCAGCTCCCCGGACAGCTCGTATGGCTACACCTTC. It specifies CASSPDSSYGYTF.